The clone carrying this T cell receptor beta chain turned up a few times. Antigen specificity is unknown. Preparation of the TCRbeta library used unique molecular identifiers. TCRdb used MiXCR to reprocess the PCR reads, holding one entry per CDR3 protein. Of 330,000 or so distinct CDR3 sequences listed, almost 8% are singletons. The entry originates in a study of T-cell reconstitution after alpha-beta-depleted transplantation in children. General study points: Newly produced T cells mostly provided counts and TCRbeta diversity after one year, as hyperexpanded clones declined. Elevated TCRbeta diversity at day 60 was traced, in some patients, to surviving recipient T cells and thymic progenitors. Reported findings indicate that, about two months after transplant, alpha-beta T cells came from several hundred expanded clones, which were derived from non-depleted graft cells.

The CDR3 loop spans 14 amino acids. Germline V gene data show CDR1 as SGHAT and CDR2 as FQNNGV. V lost 3 bases, J lost 0 bases, and 6 bases lay in between. The chain couples TRBV11-2 to TRBJ2-1; the D is unclear. The clonotype originates from a female patient between 2 and 15 years old who had a stem cell transplant for Fanconi anemia, so the T cells may come from the graft donor. Sequencing used peripheral blood, obtained 360 days after TCRalphabeta/CD19-depleted stem cell transplant. CDR3 amino acids: CASSFQSSYNEQFF. In nucleotides, the CDR3 is TGTGCCAGCAGCTTCCAGAGCTCCTACAATGAGCAGTTCTTC.